These T cell receptor beta chains were read from a single sample in a study of cytomegalovirus exposure and HLA in healthy donors. The method was immunoSEQ multiplex PCR; TCRdb's version includes in-frame clones alone and lacks a portion of them. The repertoire holds roughly 300,000 clones, with 70% to 90% as singletons. The sample consisted of PBMCs. These receptors were taken from a woman between 18 and 30 years old in good health and CMV-seronegative. Both conserved end residues are part of each CDR3. D genes are given only for firm matches. Size tells how often a clone was seen (once, few, many) or the class of an expanded clone, and some rows leave it out.

D	V	J	size	DNA	CDR3
TRBD2	TRBV10-3	TRBJ2-7	once	TGTGCCATCCGCCGAGGGACTAGCGTCAACGAGCAGTACTTC	CAIRRGTSVNEQYF
-	TRBV27	TRBJ2-7	-	TGTGCCAGCAGTTTTGGCGCACCAGGTTTTGCCTACGAGCAGTACTTC	CASSFGAPGFAYEQYF
-	TRBV6-5	TRBJ2-2	-	TGTGCCAGCAGCAGGGCCATGAACACCGGGGAGCTGTTTTTT	CASSRAMNTGELFF
-	TRBV7-8	TRBJ2-3	-	TGTGCCAGCCGGCCCACCGGGGGCACAGATACGCAGTATTTT	CASRPTGGTDTQYF
TRBD1	TRBV6-1	TRBJ1-2	-	TGTGCCAGCAGCCGGAGACAGGGCGGTGATGGCTACACCTTC	CASSRRQGGDGYTF
-	TRBV27	TRBJ1-1	-	TGTGCCAGCAGTTTATTCGTCGGACTAGAAGCTTTCTTT	CASSLFVGLEAFF
-	TRBV2	TRBJ2-7	-	TGTGCCAGCGGAGATGTCGGGACCTACGAGCAGTACTTC	CASGDVGTYEQYF
TRBD1	TRBV5-6	TRBJ2-1	-	TGTGCCAGCAGCTTCATCCGGGACAGGGGGTCTTTCAATGAGCAGTTCTTC	CASSFIRDRGSFNEQFF
TRBD1	TRBV6-6	TRBJ2-7	-	TGTGCCAGCAGTGGACCGGGACAGACCGTAACCTACGAGCAGTACTTC	CASSGPGQTVTYEQYF
TRBD1	TRBV18	TRBJ1-1	-	TGTGCCAGCTCACCACGGAGTGGGACAGTTTTCGGCGAGGCTTTCTTT	CASSPRSGTVFGEAFF
-	TRBV7-2	TRBJ1-4	-	TGTGCCAGCAGCCCCCAGGGACTGAGAGAGAGGGAAAAACTGTTTTTT	CASSPQGLREREKLFF
-	TRBV27	TRBJ2-4	-	TGTGCCAGCAGTTTATCGGCTCAATCAAACATTCAGTACTTC	CASSLSAQSNIQYF
-	TRBV28	TRBJ1-1	-	TGTGCCAGCAGTTTACAAAGCCTAGTAGAAGCTTTCTTT	CASSLQSLVEAFF
TRBD2	TRBV7-6	TRBJ2-1	once	TGTGCCAGCAGCATTCGACTAGCGGGAGTGGATGAGCAGTTCTTC	CASSIRLAGVDEQFF
-	TRBV28	TRBJ1-1	-	TGTGCCAGCAGTTTGACAGATCCGAACACTGAAGCTTTCTTT	CASSLTDPNTEAFF
-	TRBV27	TRBJ2-1	-	TGTGCCAGCAGTTTACTAGTGAGGGTCCGGCCCTACAATGAGCAGTTCTTC	CASSLLVRVRPYNEQFF
-	TRBV25-1	TRBJ2-1	once	TGTGCCAGCAGTGCCCGACAGAATTACAATGAGCAGTTCTTC	CASSARQNYNEQFF
-	TRBV9	TRBJ1-2	-	TGTGCCAGCAGCAGACCGGAGAACTATGGCTACACCTTC	CASSRPENYGYTF
-	TRBV7-2	TRBJ2-5	-	TGTGCCAGCAGCTTCCGACAGAAAGAGACCCAGTACTTC	CASSFRQKETQYF
TRBD1	TRBV10-3	TRBJ1-1	few	TGTGCCATCAGTAATGGACAGGGTGGGAACACTGAAGCTTTCTTT	CAISNGQGGNTEAFF
-	TRBV10-3	TRBJ1-5	-	TGTGCCATCAGTGAGTCGAGCAGGGAAGGTCAGCCCCAGCATTTT	CAISESSREGQPQHF
TRBD2	TRBV4-3	TRBJ2-2	-	TGCGCCAGCAGCCAAGATCGGGGGGGCGTGGACACCGGGGAGCTGTTTTTT	CASSQDRGGVDTGELFF
-	TRBV7-9	TRBJ2-7	-	TGTGCCAGCAGCCTTTCCTACGAGCAGTACTTC	CASSLSYEQYF
TRBD1	TRBV27	TRBJ1-2	few	TGTGCCAGCAGCCTCGGACAGGGAAGTTTCGGCTACACCTTC	CASSLGQGSFGYTF
TRBD2	TRBV28	TRBJ2-2	-	TGTGCCAGCAGTTTATTATGGGCTAGCGGGAACACCGGGGAGCTGTTTTTT	CASSLLWASGNTGELFF
-	TRBV7-2	TRBJ2-3	-	TGTGCCAGCAGCTTAGCCTGGCGGAGCACAGATACGCAGTATTTT	CASSLAWRSTDTQYF
TRBD2	TRBV5-4	TRBJ2-7	-	TGTGCCAGCAGCTGGGGGGTGAGCGGGATGATGGACGAGCAGTACTTC	CASSWGVSGMMDEQYF
TRBD2	TRBV6-6	TRBJ2-1	few	TGTGCCAGCAGTTTAACTACTAGCGGGAGTCAAAATGAGCAGTTCTTC	CASSLTTSGSQNEQFF
-	TRBV6-1	TRBJ1-2	-	TGTGCCAGCAGTGAAAGTCGGGAGGTCTATGGCTACACCTTC	CASSESREVYGYTF
-	TRBV7-2	TRBJ2-3	-	TGTGCCAGCAGCTTAGCGCAGGGTGCAGATACGCAGTATTTT	CASSLAQGADTQYF
-	TRBV11-1	TRBJ1-2	few	TGTGCCAGCGGACAGAACTATGGCTACACCTTC	CASGQNYGYTF
-	TRBV2	TRBJ1-1	-	TGTGCCAGCAATCCCGACGGGAGGAACACTGAAGCTTTCTTT	CASNPDGRNTEAFF
-	TRBV19	TRBJ1-1	few	TGTGCCAGTAGGGAATACCCGGGCCGGGGGTGGACTGAAGCTTTCTTT	CASREYPGRGWTEAFF
-	TRBV4-1	TRBJ1-5	-	TGCGCCAGCAGCCAAGATACACACCTTAACAATCAGCCCCAGCATTTT	CASSQDTHLNNQPQHF
TRBD1	TRBV9	TRBJ2-7	-	TGTGCCAGCAGCGCTAAGACAGGGGGCTTAGACGAGCAGTACTTC	CASSAKTGGLDEQYF
-	TRBV7-9	TRBJ2-2	few	TGTGCCAGCAGCAATGGTCAGGTCGGCACCGGGGAGCTGTTTTTT	CASSNGQVGTGELFF
TRBD2	TRBV27	TRBJ2-3	-	TGTGCCAGCAGTTTCTCCGGACTAGCGGGAGGGCCGGATACGCAGTATTTT	CASSFSGLAGGPDTQYF
TRBD2	TRBV19	TRBJ2-7	-	TGTGCCAGTAGTATAATGGGGGGAGTTAGCGGGGTCTCCTACGAGCAGTACTTC	CASSIMGGVSGVSYEQYF
TRBD2	TRBV5-4	TRBJ2-7	-	TGTGCCAGCAGCTTGGCGGGACTAGCGACCTACGAGCAGTACTTC	CASSLAGLATYEQYF
-	TRBV19	TRBJ2-7	-	TGTGCCAGTAGTATTGGAGGATCGGGCAACCTCTACGAGCAGTACTTC	CASSIGGSGNLYEQYF
TRBD1	TRBV10-3	TRBJ2-5	-	TGTGCCACCGCGGACAGGAGTCAAGAGACCCAGTACTTC	CATADRSQETQYF
-	TRBV9	TRBJ2-5	-	TGTGCCAGCAGCGTAGGGGGGGAAATCCAAGAGACCCAGTACTTC	CASSVGGEIQETQYF
TRBD2	TRBV4-3	TRBJ2-7	-	TGCGCCAGCAGCCAAGATAGAATAGCGGGAATCAACGAGCAGTACTTC	CASSQDRIAGINEQYF
TRBD2	TRBV5-8	TRBJ2-1	-	TGTGCCAGCAGCTACAGCGGGAGTAGGGGCCAGGGGGAGCAGTTCTTC	CASSYSGSRGQGEQFF